The rows below give T cell receptor beta chains drawn from one sample of a study of spatial heterogeneity in lung cancer. TCRdb itself ran the 5' RACE reads through MiXCR, one entry per CDR3 protein. The sample includes about 43,000 distinct CDR3 sequences, roughly 20% of them seen just once. This specimen was PBMCs, taken at follow-up. The origin of the receptors is a female donor with early-stage non-small cell lung cancer. Each CDR3 is given without its conserved first and last residue. Expanded clones get a size class; other rows say once, few or many, or leave the size out.

v_gene	len	j_gene	abundance	CDR3aa
TRBV6-5	13	TRBJ2-7	few	ASSYFLGRYDEQY
TRBV29-1	10	TRBJ2-3	many	SAEGYMDTQY
TRBV5-1	13	TRBJ1-4	few	ASSSDDGVDEKLF
TRBV11-2	11	TRBJ2-7	NA	ASQGQIFYEQY
TRBV2	13	TRBJ2-1	NA	ASSPLAGNYNEQF
TRBV6-5	10	TRBJ1-2	NA	ASTSYPGGYT
TRBV12-5	13	TRBJ2-1	NA	ASGPGARRPNEQF
TRBV9	10	TRBJ2-5	NA	ASSPGIGTQY
TRBV29-1	11	TRBJ1-2	NA	SVNGQGAYGYT
TRBV3-1	13	TRBJ2-2	many	ASRRLAGATGELF
TRBV11-2	15	TRBJ2-5	many	ASSPQRAGRDGETQY
TRBV20-1	10	TRBJ2-7	NA	SASLTGGEQY
TRBV10-3	12	TRBJ1-2	NA	AISFSGASYGYT
TRBV7-9	12	TRBJ2-7	many	ASSHDRGVSEQY
TRBV9	12	TRBJ1-1	NA	ASSPTGGHTEAF
TRBV5-1	14	TRBJ2-3	many	ASSFNGLAYADTQY
TRBV19	12	TRBJ1-6	NA	ASSVPSGASPLH
TRBV29-1	10	TRBJ2-5	NA	SSLVSKETQY
TRBV20-1	14	TRBJ2-1	many	SARGRGAYSYNEQF
TRBV12-3/TRBV12-4	12	TRBJ2-3	NA	ASSAVLPPDTQY
TRBV30	12	TRBJ1-1	NA	AWRSRGLGTEAF
TRBV19	13	TRBJ1-6	few	ASSTTVGPLTPLH
TRBV7-9	11	TRBJ1-1	many	ASSYQENTEAF
TRBV29-1	9	TRBJ1-2	few	SAGTDYGYT